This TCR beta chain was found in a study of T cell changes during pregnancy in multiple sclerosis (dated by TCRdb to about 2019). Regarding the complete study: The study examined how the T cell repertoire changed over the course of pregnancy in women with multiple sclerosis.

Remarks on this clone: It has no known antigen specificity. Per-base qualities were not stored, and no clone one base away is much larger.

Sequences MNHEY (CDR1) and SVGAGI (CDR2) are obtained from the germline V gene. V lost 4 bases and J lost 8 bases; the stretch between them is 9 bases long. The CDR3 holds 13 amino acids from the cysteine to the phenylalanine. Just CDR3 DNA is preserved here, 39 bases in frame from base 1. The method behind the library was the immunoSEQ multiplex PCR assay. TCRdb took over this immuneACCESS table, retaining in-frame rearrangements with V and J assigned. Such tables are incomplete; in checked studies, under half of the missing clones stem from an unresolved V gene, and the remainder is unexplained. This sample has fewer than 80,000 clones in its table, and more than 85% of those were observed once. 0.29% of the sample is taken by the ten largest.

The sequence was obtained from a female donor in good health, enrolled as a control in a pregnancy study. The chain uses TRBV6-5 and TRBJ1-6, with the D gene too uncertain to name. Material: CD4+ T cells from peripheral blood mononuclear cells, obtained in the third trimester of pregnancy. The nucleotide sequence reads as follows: TGTGCCAGCAGTTCGCAGGTCGATTCACCCCTCCACTTT. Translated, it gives CASSSQVDSPLHF.